This TCR beta chain originates from a study of cytomegalovirus exposure and HLA in healthy donors. Study context: Samples from HLA-typed donors yielded 65 million to 85 million unique TCRs in an early data release.

The germline V gene encodes CDR1 SGHNT and CDR2 YENEEA. Trimming at V came to 5 bases and at J to 7 bases, leaving 6 bases not matched to a gene. This CDR3 spans 14 amino acids. Use of 60 Vbeta and 13 Jbeta primers characterized the PCR. Profiled with immunoSEQ multiplex PCR; TCRdb holds only in-frame clones, not every one. The sample shows about 130,000 clones, less than 85% of them seen only once. Study outcomes and limitations: As was reported, the classifier diagnosed cytomegalovirus status with high specificity and sensitivity. The investigators catalogued 150 to 200 TCR beta chains as cytomegalovirus-associated. It is likely that the observed cluster of highly shared sequence variants was a sequencing artifact.

Regarding this clone: The antigen is unknown.

The sequencing sample was made of PBMCs. The source of this sequence is a woman in her thirties or forties in good health and CMV-seropositive. The genes are TRBV11-3 and TRBJ2-1, with 9 bases that match TRBD1. CDR3 sequence: CASSEGQGMNEQFF. As DNA, the CDR3 is TGTGCCAGCAGCGAGGGACAGGGAATGAATGAGCAGTTCTTC.